This TCR beta chain came from a study of T cell responses to AZD1222 COVID-19 vaccine (dated by TCRdb to the early 2020s). Study-level background: TCR sequencing covered 233 trial participants: approximately 200 given two doses of AZD1222 and 26 given two doses of MenACWY control vaccine. Trial participants were enrolled by age into subgroups of 18-55, 56-69 and 70-plus years, and 148, 28 and 57 TCR-sequenced participants, respectively, were included in these subgroups.

The junction shows trimming of 0 bases on V and 7 bases on J, plus 6 bases between the germline ends. According to the germline V gene, CDR1 reads SGHNT and CDR2 reads YENEEA. From its cysteine to its phenylalanine, the CDR3 spans 13 amino acids. Left in the record is the CDR3 DNA by itself, 39 bases read in frame from the first base. Concerning this clone itself: The target of this receptor is not known. Base qualities are not recorded, but no much larger clone differs from it by a single base.

Per the publication, the time point label means: about 28 days (+/-7) after the second vaccine dose. Because spike-specific TCR depth and breadth did not differ between the two schedules, AZD1222 recipients who got a second dose at roughly 4 weeks were pooled with those who got a second dose at roughly 12 weeks. Vaccinee samples came from UK trials COV001 and COV002, including a single-blind randomized controlled phase 2/3 trial of AZD1222 (ChAdOx1 nCoV-19) in healthy adults. For TCRbeta chain sequencing, PBMC samples were collected from trial participants at day 0 and at day 28 after the second dose. The CDR3 regions of human TCRbeta chains were analyzed by immunosequencing. Under the source paper's analysis protocol: Repertoire TCRs were matched against a reference library of SARS-CoV-2-specific TCRs generated with the MIRA antigen-specificity platform. Breadth meant the fraction of unique TCRs that were SARS-CoV-2-associated, whereas depth meant the fraction of total T cells that were SARS-CoV-2-associated. Each spike-specific TCR was assigned to its reactive spike region and to a CD4 or CD8 class using the MIRA data. Log10-transformed breadth and depth values were compared by one-way ANOVA with Sidak's multiple comparisons tests. TCRdb stores this immuneACCESS table with in-frame sequences only. Part of the clones is absent; in the studies checked, under half of the shortfall reflects unresolved V genes, and no reason is known for the rest. D and trimming come from the DNA, and the V and J calls and clone size come from that table. This sample comprises 79,000 or so clones, more than 70% of them detected only once. The ten biggest clones cover approximately 5.3% of the sample.

Findings and caveats that apply to the study as a whole: No day 14 peak-response samples were available, so repertoires were characterized only after the peak T cell response. Participants were mostly white British and included more females than males, and it was suggested by the authors that clonal diversity may have been underestimated. Conclusions about previously exposed vaccinees are limited because only five to seven AZD1222 recipients were SARS-CoV-2 seropositive at baseline. The 56-69-year group was small, and its depth increase did not reach significance, likely because of low power. Reportedly, almost half of the unique spike-specific TCRs recognized epitopes lying outside the regions that are mutated in the B.1.351 and B.1.1.7 variants. After two AZD1222 doses, spike-specific TCR breadth and depth were significantly higher than at day 0 and than in MenACWY recipients. The whole spike protein was spanned by vaccine-associated CD4 TCRs, and dominant responses were seen in regions 160-218 and 743-854.

The sample consisted of peripheral blood, taken 28 days after the second AZD1222 dose. The sequence is built from TRBV11-3 and TRBJ2-2; no confident D gene assignment can be made. This clonotype was obtained from an adult who received the AZD1222 COVID-19 vaccine. The CDR3 region has the sequence CASSLDTHGELFF. In nucleotides, the sequence is TGTGCCAGCAGCTTAGATACCCACGGGGAGCTGTTTTTT. Extended through the reference TRBV11-3 and TRBJ2-2 proteins, this CDR3 yields the full variable domain: EAGVVQSPRYKIIEKKQPVAFWCNPISGHNTLYWYLQNLGQGPELLIRYENEEAVDDSQLPKDRFSAERLKGVDSTLKIQPAELGDSAVYLCASSLDTHGELFFGEGSRLTVL.